This TCR beta chain was sequenced for a study of CD8 T cells in Susac syndrome (dated by TCRdb to between 2018 and 2021). Regarding the study in general: The study used repertoire sequencing to test whether antigen drove CD8+ T cell activation and differentiation in Susac syndrome. What the work shows at the level of the full study, not this receptor alone: The study acknowledged that relatively few individuals were included in the TCR sequencing and HLA analysis.

The junction shows trimming of 5 bases on V and 5 bases on J, and the gene matches do not reach 10 bases of it. Spanning cysteine to phenylalanine, the CDR3 consists of 15 amino acids. This entry keeps only the CDR3 DNA: 45 bases, framed from base 1. RNA was extracted using the RNeasy kit, and roughly 0.45 to 1 ug of the RNA was reverse transcribed with random hexamers. The immunoSEQ multiplex PCR assay, which covers 54 Vbeta and 13 Jbeta segments, was used to amplify TCR beta CDR3 regions. Bias from PCR amplification was corrected by using a synthetic template baseline for primer optimization and for computational correction. In the source study's methods: Only productive sequences were kept, with reads annotated to V, D and J genes according to IMGT and analyzed in immunoSEQ Analyzer. Clonality was calculated as one minus the Shannon entropy normalized by log2 of the number of productive unique sequences. For each patient and control, public and private clones were evaluated among the 100 most prevalent clones. Clones were defined as Susac-specific if absent from the healthy and MS cohorts, from more than 900 published viral clones and from other ImmuneACCESS disease sequences. The raw public data were reprocessed by TCRdb itself: fastp quality trimming at Q25, MiXCR clonotype calling, in-frame beta chains only. For every CDR3 protein sequence, its rows merge into one entry that carries the most common genes and DNA. TCRdb's processing, not the authors' own work, is the source of the V and J calls. Across this sample there are 95,000 to 150,000 distinct CDR3 sequences, with roughly 94% seen only once. 0.095% to 0.1% of the sample comes from the top ten.

Comment on this clonotype: It lacks a known antigen. There are no base qualities to consult, and no much larger clone falls within one base.

Peripheral blood CD8+ and CD4+ T cells from healthy donors, Susac syndrome patients and multiple sclerosis patients were profiled by high-throughput TCR beta sequencing. The healthy donors served as controls matched for age and sex. CD8+ TEMRA cells were enriched by FACS, while bulk CD8+ and CD4+ T cells were purified by magnetic negative isolation. Blood was collected in EDTA tubes and processed within 24 hours, with PBMCs isolated through density gradient centrifugation. PBMCs intended for TCR sequencing were frozen in liquid nitrogen and were later thawed in a 37 degrees C water bath. Purity of sorted or isolated CD4+, CD8+ and CD8+ TEMRA cells was at least 90%.

The rearrangement combines TRBV12-3 or TRBV12-4 with TRBJ2-5, with 8 bases matching TRBD1. Material for sequencing was CD4+ T cells from PBMCs. The clonotype comes from a human donor in good health. The CDR3: CASSNRQGLGETQYF. The DNA sequence is as follows: TGTGCCAGCAGTAACCGACAGGGGTTGGGGGAGACCCAGTACTTC.